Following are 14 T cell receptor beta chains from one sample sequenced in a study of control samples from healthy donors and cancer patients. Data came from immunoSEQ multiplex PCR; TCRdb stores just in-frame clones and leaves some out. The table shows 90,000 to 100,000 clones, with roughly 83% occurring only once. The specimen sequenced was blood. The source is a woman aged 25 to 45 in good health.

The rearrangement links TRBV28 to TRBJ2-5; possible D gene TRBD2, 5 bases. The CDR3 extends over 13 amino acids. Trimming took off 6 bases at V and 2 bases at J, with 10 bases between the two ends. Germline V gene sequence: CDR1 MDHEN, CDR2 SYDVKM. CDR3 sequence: CASSPPGQETQYF. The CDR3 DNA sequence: TGTGCCAGCAGCCCCCCGGGACAAGAGACCCAGTACTTC. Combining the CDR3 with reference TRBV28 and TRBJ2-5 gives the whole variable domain DVKVTQSSRYLVKRTGEKVFLECVQDMDHENMFWYRQDPGLGLRLIYFSYDVKMKEKGDIPEGYSVSREKKERFSLILESASTNQTSMYLCASSPPGQETQYFGPGTRLLVL.

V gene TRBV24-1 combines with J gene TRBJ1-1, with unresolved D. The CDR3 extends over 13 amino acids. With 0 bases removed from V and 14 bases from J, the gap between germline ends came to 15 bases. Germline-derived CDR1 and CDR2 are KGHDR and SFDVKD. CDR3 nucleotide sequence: TGTGCCACCAGTGATTTGAGGTGGCTGGCTGGCTTCTTT. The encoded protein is CATSDLRWLAGFF.

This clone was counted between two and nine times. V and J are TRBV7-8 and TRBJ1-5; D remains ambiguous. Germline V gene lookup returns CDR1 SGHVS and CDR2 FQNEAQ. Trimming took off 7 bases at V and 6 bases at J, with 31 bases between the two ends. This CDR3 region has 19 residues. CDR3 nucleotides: TGTGCCAGCATCGCTGGCAGGACGGAGCCAGGCTTCGACGGTCAGCCCCAGCATTTT. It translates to CASIAGRTEPGFDGQPQHF.

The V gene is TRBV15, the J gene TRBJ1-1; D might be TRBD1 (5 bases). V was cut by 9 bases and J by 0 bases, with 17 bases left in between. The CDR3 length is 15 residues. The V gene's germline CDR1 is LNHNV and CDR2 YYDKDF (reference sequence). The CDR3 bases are TGTGCCACGACCATCCAGGGCCAGATGAACACTGAAGCTTTCTTT. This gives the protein CATTIQGQMNTEAFF. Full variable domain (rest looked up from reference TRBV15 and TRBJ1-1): DAMVIQNPRYQVTQFGKPVTLSCSQTLNHNVMYWYQQKSSQAPKLLFHYYDKDFNNEADTPDNFQSRRPNTSFCFLDIRSPGLGDTAMYLCATTIQGQMNTEAFFGQGTRLTVV.

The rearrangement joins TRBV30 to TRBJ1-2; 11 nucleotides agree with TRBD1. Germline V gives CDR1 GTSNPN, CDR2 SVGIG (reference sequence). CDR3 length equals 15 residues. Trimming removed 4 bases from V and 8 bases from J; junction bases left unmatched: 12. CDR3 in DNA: TGTGCCTGGACCATTTCCGGGACAGGGGGAAGGGGCTACACCTTC. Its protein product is CAWTISGTGGRGYTF.

The CDR3, as DNA: TGCGCCAGCAGCTTGTTAGGGACAGGGGTCAATGAGCAGTTCTTC. Residues: CASSLLGTGVNEQFF. The V gene is TRBV5-1, the J gene TRBJ2-1; TRBD1 matches at 10 bases. Germline trimming cut 1 base from V and 6 bases from J; bases unmatched to any gene: 4. The CDR3 consists of 15 residues. Germline CDR1 and CDR2: SGHRS and YFSETQ. The full variable domain, its missing parts supplied by reference TRBV5-1 and TRBJ2-1, is KAGVTQTPRYLIKTRGQQVTLSCSPISGHRSVSWYQQTPGQGLQFLFEYFSETQRNKGNFPGRFSGRQFSNSRSEMNVSTLELGDSALYLCASSLLGTGVNEQFFGPGTRLTVL.

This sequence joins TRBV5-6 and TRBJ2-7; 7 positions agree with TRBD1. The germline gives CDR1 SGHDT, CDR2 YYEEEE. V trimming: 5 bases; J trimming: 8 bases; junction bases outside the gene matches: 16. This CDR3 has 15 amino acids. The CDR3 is CASSQANRGPVQQYF. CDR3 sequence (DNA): TGTGCCAGCAGTCAGGCTAACAGGGGCCCCGTTCAGCAGTACTTC.

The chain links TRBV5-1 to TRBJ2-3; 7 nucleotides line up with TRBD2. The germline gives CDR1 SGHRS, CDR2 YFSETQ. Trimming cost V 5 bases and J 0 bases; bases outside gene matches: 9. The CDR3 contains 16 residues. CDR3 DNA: TGCGCCAGCAGTCCGGTCCTAGCGGCTAGCACAGATACGCAGTATTTT. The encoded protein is CASSPVLAASTDTQYF.

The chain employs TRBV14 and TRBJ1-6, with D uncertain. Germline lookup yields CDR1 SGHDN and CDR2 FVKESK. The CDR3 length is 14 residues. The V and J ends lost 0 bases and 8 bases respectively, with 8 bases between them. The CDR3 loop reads CASSQDRGYSPLHF. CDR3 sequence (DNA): TGTGCCAGCAGCCAAGATAGAGGGTATTCACCCCTCCACTTT.

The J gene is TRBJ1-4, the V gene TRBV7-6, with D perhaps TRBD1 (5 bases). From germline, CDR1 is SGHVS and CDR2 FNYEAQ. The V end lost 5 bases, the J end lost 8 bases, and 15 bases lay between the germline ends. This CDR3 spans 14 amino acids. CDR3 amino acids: CASSPRQGGEKLFF. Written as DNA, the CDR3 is TGTGCCAGCAGCCCTCGTCAGGGCGGGGAAAAACTGTTTTTT.

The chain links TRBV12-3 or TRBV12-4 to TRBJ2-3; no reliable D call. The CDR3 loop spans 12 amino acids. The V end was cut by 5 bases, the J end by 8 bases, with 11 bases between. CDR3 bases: TGTGCCAGCAGTCCGAACCGACTTACGCAGTATTTT. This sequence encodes CASSPNRLTQYF.

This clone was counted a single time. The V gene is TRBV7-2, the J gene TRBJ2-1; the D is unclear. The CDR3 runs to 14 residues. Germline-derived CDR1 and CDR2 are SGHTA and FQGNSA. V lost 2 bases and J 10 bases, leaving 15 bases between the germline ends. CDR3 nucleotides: TGTGCCAGCAGCTTAAGGACGGCTGGCCGAGAGCAGTTCTTC. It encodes CASSLRTAGREQFF. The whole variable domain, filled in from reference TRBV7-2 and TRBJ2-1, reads GAGVSQSPSNKVTEKGKDVELRCDPISGHTALYWYRQSLGQGLEFLIYFQGNSAPDKSGLPSDRFSAERTGGSVSTLTIQRTQQEDSAVYLCASSLRTAGREQFFGPGTRLTVL.

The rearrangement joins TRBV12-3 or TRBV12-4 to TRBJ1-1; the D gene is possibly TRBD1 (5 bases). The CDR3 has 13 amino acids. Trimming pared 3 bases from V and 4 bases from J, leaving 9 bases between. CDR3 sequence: CASSFGAVTEAFF. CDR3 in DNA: TGTGCCAGCAGTTTCGGGGCGGTCACTGAAGCTTTCTTT.

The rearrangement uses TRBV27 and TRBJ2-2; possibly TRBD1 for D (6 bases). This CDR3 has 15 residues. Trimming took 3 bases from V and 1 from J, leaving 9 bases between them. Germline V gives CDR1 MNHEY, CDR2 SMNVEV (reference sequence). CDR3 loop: CASSFAGVNTGELFF. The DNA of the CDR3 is TGTGCCAGCAGTTTTGCAGGGGTGAACACCGGGGAGCTGTTTTTT.